The entry that follows covers one T cell receptor beta chain sequence. Antigen: not known. As to treatment: roughly 11-day PBMC culture with coronavirus spike peptide pools or control peptides (ViraFEST assay). The source of the sample is a study of vaccination and CD4 T cells after COVID-19. V was pared by 5 bases and J by 4 bases, with 7 bases of the junction left unmatched. CDR1 is LGHNT, CDR2 FRNRAP, per germline. This CDR3 contains 15 residues. Cultured CD4+ T cells had their DNA profiled by the Oncomine TCR Beta short-read assay. One entry per CDR3 protein, called by TCRdb with MiXCR from the PCR reads. In the table there are about 20,000 distinct CDR3 sequences, approximately 62% of which are singletons.

Input material: CD4+ T cells from blood, cultured in vitro. The sequence was collected from a human donor who had recovered from COVID-19. V usage is TRBV12-5 and J usage is TRBJ1-2; 10 nucleotides line up with TRBD1. CDR3 residues: CASGNGTGALYGYTF. Here the CDR3 DNA reads TGTGCTAGTGGTAACGGGACAGGGGCTCTCTATGGCTACACCTTC. Looking up the rest from reference TRBV12-5 and TRBJ1-2 gives the full variable domain: DARVTQTPRHKVTEMGQEVTMRCQPILGHNTVFWYRQTMMQGLELLAYFRNRAPLDDSGMPKDRFSAEMPDATLATLKIQPSEPRDSAVYFCASGNGTGALYGYTFGSGTRLTVV.